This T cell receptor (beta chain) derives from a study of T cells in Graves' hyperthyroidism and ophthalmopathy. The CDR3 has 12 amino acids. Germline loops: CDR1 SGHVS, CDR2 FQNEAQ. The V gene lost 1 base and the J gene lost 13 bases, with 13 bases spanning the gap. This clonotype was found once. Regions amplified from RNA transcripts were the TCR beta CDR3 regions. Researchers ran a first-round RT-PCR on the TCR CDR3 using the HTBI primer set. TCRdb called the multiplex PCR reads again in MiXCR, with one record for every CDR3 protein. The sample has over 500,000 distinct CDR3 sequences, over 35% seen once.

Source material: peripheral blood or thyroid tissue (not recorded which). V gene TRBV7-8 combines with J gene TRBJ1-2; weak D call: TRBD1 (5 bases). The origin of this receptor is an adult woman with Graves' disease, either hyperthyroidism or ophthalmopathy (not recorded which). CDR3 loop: CASSLGGGGVTF. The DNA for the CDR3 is TGTGCCAGCAGCTTAGGGGGCGGCGGTGTCACCTTC.